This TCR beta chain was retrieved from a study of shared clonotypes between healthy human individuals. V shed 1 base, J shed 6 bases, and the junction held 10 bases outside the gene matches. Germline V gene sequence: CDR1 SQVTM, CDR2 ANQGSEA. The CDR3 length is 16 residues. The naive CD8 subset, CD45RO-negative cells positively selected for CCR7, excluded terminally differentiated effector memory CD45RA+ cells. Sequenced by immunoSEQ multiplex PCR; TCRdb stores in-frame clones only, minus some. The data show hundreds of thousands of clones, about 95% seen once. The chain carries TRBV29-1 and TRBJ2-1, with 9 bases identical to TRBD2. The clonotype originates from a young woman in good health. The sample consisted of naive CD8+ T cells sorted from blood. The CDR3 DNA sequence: TGCAGCGTTGAAGTGATCGGCGGGAGGGCCGTCAATGAGCAGTTCTTC. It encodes CSVEVIGGRAVNEQFF.